This section outlines one T cell receptor (beta chain) sequence together with its context. This specimen comes from a study of blood T cell repertoires in COVID-19. Original methodology: Amplification with reference gene primers provided the estimates of nucleated cell counts. Some clones are missing from TCRdb's copy, which holds only in-frame ones; the method was immunoSEQ multiplex PCR. The DNA was the basis for D and trimming; V, J and clone size are from that table. The sample records about 55,000 clones, about nine tenths being singletons. Germline V gene lookup returns CDR1 MDHEN and CDR2 SYDVKM. The V gene end was trimmed by 6 bases and the J gene end by 9 bases; junction bases not matched to a gene: 21. The CDR3 has 19 residues.

Sequenced input: peripheral blood. This chain links TRBV28 with TRBJ2-1, with 12 bases fitting TRBD2. This TCR derives from a human donor with active COVID-19. The donor label of this sample is uncertain. This CDR3 is CASSSLRGSSSGRGGEQFF. CDR3 DNA sequence: TGTGCCAGCAGCTCCCTCAGGGGATCCTCTAGCGGGAGGGGGGGTGAGCAGTTCTTC.